The text below deals with one T cell receptor beta chain. The data originate from a study of long-term antiretroviral therapy in people with HIV. Runs used v3.0 of the immunoSEQ assay and were done at survey level. The assay was immunoSEQ multiplex PCR, and TCRdb's table has in-frame clones only and misses some. The repertoire has tens of thousands of clones, roughly 92% of them found once; the top ten carry over 5%. Inclusion required at least two post-ART and at least one pre-ART PBMC samples. All participants with HIV were treated in the United States. The germline V gene encodes CDR1 SNHLY and CDR2 FYNNEI. V was trimmed by 7 bases and J by 5 bases, leaving 12 bases between them. The CDR3 spans 13 residues.

The clonotype was recovered from a woman in her 40s with HIV. The V and J genes are TRBV2 and TRBJ1-5, with D hard to call. The sample was unsorted PBMCs, taken less than 6.8 years after starting antiretroviral therapy. Here the CDR3 DNA reads TGTGCCAGCAAGTCCCGGGGTTATCAGCCCCAGCATTTT. Translation: CASKSRGYQPQHF.